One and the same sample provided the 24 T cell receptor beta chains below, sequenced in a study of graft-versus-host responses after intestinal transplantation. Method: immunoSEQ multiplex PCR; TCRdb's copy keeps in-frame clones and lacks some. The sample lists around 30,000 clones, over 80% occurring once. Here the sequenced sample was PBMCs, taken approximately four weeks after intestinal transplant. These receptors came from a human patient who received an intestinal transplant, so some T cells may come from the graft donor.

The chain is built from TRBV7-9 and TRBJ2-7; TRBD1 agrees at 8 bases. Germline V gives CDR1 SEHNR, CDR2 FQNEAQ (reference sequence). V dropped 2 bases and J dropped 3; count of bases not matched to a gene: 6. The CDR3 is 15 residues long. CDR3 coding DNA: TGTGCCAGCAGCTTATTGGGTGGACAGGGCTACGAGCAGTACTTC. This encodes CASSLLGGQGYEQYF.

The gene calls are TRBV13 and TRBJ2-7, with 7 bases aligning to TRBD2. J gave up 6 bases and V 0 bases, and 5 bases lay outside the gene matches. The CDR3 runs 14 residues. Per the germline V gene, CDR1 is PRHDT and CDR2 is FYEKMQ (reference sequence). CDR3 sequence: CASSLGGGFSEQYF. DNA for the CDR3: TGTGCCAGCAGCTTAGGCGGGGGGTTCAGCGAGCAGTACTTC. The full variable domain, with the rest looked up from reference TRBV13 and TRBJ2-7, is AAGVIQSPRHLIKEKRETATLKCYPIPRHDTVYWYQQGPGQDPQFLISFYEKMQSDKGSIPDRFSAQQFSDYHSELNMSSLELGDSALYFCASSLGGGFSEQYFGPGTRLTVT.

CDR3 nucleotide sequence: TGCGCCAGCAGCTTGGTGGGCAGCTCCTATAATTCACCCCTCCACTTT. Protein: CASSLVGSSYNSPLHF. The rearrangement joins TRBV5-1 to TRBJ1-6; D ambiguous. The CDR3 runs to 16 residues. The ends were cut back, 0 bases at V and 0 bases at J, with 7 bases in the middle. The germline V gene encodes CDR1 SGHRS and CDR2 YFSETQ.

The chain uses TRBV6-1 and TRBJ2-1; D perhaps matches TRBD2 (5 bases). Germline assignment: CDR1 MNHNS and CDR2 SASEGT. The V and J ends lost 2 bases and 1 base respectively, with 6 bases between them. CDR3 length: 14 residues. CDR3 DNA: TGTGCCAGCAGTGAATGGAGGTCCTACAATGAGCAGTTCTTC. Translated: CASSEWRSYNEQFF.

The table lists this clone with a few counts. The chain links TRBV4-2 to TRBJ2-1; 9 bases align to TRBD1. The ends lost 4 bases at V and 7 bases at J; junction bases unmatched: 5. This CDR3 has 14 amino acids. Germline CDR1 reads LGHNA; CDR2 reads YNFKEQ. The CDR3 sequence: CASSPTGGRNEQFF. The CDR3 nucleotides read TGTGCCAGCAGCCCTACAGGGGGCAGGAATGAGCAGTTCTTC.

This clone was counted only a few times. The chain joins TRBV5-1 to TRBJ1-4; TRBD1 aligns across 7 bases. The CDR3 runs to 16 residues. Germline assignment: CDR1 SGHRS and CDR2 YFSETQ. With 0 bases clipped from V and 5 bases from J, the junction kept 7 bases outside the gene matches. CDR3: CASSLASGGTNEKLFF. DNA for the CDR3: TGCGCCAGCAGCTTGGCATCAGGGGGTACGAATGAAAAACTGTTTTTT.

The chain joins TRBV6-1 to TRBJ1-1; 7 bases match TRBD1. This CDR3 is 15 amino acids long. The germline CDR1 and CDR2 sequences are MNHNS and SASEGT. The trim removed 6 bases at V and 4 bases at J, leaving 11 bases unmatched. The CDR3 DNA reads TGTGCCAGCAGGAGAGACAGGGCTGGTGGCACTGAAGCTTTCTTT. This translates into CASRRDRAGGTEAFF.

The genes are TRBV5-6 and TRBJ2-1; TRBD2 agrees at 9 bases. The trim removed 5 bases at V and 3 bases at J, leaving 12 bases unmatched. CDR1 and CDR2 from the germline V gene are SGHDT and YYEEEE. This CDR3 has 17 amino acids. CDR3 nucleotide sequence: TGTGCCAGCAGGCTGGGGGACCTAGCGGGGTACTACAATGAGCAGTTCTTC. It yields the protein CASRLGDLAGYYNEQFF. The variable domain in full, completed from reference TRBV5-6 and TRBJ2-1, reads DAGVTQSPTHLIKTRGQQVTLRCSPKSGHDTVSWYQQALGQGPQFIFQYYEEEERQRGNFPDRFSGHQFPNYSSELNVNALLLGDSALYLCASRLGDLAGYYNEQFFGPGTRLTVL.

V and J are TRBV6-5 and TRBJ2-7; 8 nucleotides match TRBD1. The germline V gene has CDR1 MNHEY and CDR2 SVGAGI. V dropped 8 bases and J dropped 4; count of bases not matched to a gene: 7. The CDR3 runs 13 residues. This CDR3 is CASSGQVLYEQYF. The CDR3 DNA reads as TGTGCCAGCTCGGGACAGGTGCTGTACGAGCAGTACTTC.

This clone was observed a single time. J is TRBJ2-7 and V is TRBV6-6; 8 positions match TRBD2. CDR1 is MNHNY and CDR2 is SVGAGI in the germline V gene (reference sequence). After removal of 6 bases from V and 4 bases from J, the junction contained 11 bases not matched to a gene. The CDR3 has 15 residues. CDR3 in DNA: TGTGCCAGCAGCCAGGAAAAGGGGACTAGATACGAGCAGTACTTC. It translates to CASSQEKGTRYEQYF.

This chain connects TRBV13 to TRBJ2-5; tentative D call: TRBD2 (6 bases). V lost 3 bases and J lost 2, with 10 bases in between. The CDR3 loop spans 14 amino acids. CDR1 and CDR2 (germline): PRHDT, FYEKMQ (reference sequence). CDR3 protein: CASSFPSEQETQYF. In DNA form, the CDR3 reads TGTGCCAGCAGCTTCCCTAGCGAGCAAGAGACCCAGTACTTC.

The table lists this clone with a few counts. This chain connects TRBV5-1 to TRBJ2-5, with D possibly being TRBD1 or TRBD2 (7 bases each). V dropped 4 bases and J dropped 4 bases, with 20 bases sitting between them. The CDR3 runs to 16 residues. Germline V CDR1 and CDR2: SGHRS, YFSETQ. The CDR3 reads CASSLQGGAMGETQYF. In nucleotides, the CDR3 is TGCGCCAGCAGCCTCCAGGGGGGGGCGATGGGAGAGACCCAGTACTTC.

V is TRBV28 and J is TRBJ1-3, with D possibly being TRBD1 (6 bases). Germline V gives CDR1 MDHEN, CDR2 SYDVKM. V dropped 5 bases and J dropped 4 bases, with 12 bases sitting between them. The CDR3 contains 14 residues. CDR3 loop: CASSENTGGNTIYF. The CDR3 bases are TGTGCCAGCAGTGAAAATACAGGGGGAAACACCATATATTTT.

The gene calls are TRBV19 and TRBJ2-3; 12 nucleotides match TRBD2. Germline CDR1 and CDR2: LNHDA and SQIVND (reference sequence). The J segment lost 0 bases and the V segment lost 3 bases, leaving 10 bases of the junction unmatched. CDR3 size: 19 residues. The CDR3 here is CASSIEGLAGVTSTDTQYF. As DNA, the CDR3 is TGTGCCAGTAGTATCGAGGGACTAGCGGGTGTCACTAGCACAGATACGCAGTATTTT.

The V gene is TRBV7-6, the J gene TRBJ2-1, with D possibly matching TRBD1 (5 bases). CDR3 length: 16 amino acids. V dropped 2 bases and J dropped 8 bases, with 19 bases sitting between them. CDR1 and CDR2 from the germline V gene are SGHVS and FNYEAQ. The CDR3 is CASSLFLLRALDEQFF. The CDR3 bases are TGTGCCAGCAGCTTATTCCTCCTCAGGGCCCTCGATGAGCAGTTCTTC.

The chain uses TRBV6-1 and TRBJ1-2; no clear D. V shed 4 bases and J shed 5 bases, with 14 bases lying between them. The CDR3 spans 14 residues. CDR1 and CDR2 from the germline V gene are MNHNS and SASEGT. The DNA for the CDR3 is TGTGCCAGCAGTGTTCGCGAGTTGGGTTATGGCTACACCTTC. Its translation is CASSVRELGYGYTF.

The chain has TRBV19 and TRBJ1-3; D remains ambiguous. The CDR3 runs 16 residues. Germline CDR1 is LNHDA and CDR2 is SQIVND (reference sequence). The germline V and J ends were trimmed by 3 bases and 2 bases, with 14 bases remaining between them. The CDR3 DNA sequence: TGTGCCAGTAGTATCGGCGGGTCGACGGCTGGAAACACCATATATTTT. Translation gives CASSIGGSTAGNTIYF.

DNA of the CDR3: TGTGCCACCAGCAGCGGGGGGGCGAGAGGAGAGACCCAGTACTTC. This translates into CATSSGGARGETQYF. The chain links TRBV15 to TRBJ2-5, with 8 positions matching TRBD2. The CDR3 totals 15 residues. The ends lost 3 bases at V and 4 bases at J; junction bases unmatched: 7. Germline assignment: CDR1 LNHNV and CDR2 YYDKDF (reference sequence).

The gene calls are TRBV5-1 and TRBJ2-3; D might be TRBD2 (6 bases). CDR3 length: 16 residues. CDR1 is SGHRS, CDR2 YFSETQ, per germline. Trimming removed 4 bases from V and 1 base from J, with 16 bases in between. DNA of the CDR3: TGCGCCAGCAGCCTCCGGGACTGGGGAGGCACAGATACGCAGTATTTT. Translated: CASSLRDWGGTDTQYF.

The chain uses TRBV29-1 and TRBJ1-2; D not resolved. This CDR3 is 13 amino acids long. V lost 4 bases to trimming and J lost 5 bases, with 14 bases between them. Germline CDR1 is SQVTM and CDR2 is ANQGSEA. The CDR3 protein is CSVVRPPLYGYTF. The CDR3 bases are TGCAGCGTTGTTCGGCCCCCCCTATATGGCTACACCTTC.

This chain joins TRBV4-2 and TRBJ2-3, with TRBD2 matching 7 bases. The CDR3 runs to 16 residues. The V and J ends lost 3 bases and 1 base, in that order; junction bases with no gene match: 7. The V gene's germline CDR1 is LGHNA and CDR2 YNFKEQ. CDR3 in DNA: TGTGCCAGCAGCCAGGAGATAGCGGGTCGCACAGATACGCAGTATTTT. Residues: CASSQEIAGRTDTQYF.

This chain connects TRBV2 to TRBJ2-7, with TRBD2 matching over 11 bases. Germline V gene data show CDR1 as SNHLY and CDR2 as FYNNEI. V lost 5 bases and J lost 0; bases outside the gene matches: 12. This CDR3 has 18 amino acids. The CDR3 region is CASSNVGGTSGSSYEQYF. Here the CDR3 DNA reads TGTGCCAGCAGTAACGTGGGAGGTACTAGCGGGAGCTCCTACGAGCAGTACTTC.

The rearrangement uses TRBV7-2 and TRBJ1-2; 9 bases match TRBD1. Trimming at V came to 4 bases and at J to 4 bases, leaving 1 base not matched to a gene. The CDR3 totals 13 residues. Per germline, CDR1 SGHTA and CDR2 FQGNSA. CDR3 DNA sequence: TGTGCCAGCAGCTCGGACAGGGGCTATGGCTACACCTTC. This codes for CASSSDRGYGYTF. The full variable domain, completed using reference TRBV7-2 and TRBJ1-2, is GAGVSQSPSNKVTEKGKDVELRCDPISGHTALYWYRQSLGQGLEFLIYFQGNSAPDKSGLPSDRFSAERTGGSVSTLTIQRTQQEDSAVYLCASSSDRGYGYTFGSGTRLTVV.

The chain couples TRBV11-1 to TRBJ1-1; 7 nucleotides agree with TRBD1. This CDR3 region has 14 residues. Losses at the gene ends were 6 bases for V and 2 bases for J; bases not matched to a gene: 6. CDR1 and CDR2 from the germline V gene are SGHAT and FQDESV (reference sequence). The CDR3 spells CASSFGTENTEAFF. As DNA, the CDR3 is TGTGCCAGCAGTTTCGGGACAGAAAACACTGAAGCTTTCTTT.